The 2 T cell receptor beta chains reported below all come from one sample, sequenced in a study of spatial heterogeneity in lung cancer. Described time point: sample taken at primary tumor resection. Unsorted tumor, nontumor lung tissue or cryopreserved PBMC supplied the whole RNA. TCRdb reprocessed the 5' RACE reads via MiXCR and lists one record per CDR3 protein. This sample has 25,000 or so distinct CDR3 sequences; roughly 8% occur once, and the top ten carry around 36%. The sample in question was PBMCs, obtained at surgery. The receptors derive from a female donor with early-stage non-small cell lung cancer.

This rearrangement joins TRBV5-1 to TRBJ1-1; D not resolved. This CDR3 region has 14 residues. V lost 0 bases and J 5 bases, leaving 11 bases between the germline ends. Germline V CDR1 and CDR2: SGHRS, YFSETQ. The CDR3: CASSLERVRTEAFF. CDR3 in DNA: TGCGCCAGCAGCTTGGAGAGGGTTAGGACTGAAGCTTTCTTT.

This clonotype has a count of ten or more. The chain couples TRBV2 to TRBJ2-4; D is unclear. With 6 bases removed from V and 0 bases from J, the gap between germline ends came to 9 bases. The CDR3 totals 14 residues. Germline CDR1 SNHLY, CDR2 FYNNEI. The DNA of the CDR3 is TGTGCCAGCAGCGCCGGCGTAGCCAAAAACATTCAGTACTTC. Its translation: CASSAGVAKNIQYF.